Only a few counts were recorded for the clone carrying this T cell receptor beta chain. Additional DNA sequences in this sample encode the identical CDR3. V was cut by 2 bases and J by 0 bases, with 6 bases left in between. Per germline, CDR1 SGHRS and CDR2 YFSETQ. The CDR3 totals 14 residues. These data originate in a study of blood T cell repertoires in COVID-19. Study information: Both acute and convalescent COVID-19 samples were obtained from the United States, Italy and Spain.

Those who participated ranged in age from about 18 to 89 years and resided in approximately 23 US areas. Participants had their cohort set by participant-reported clinical history. Recovered status applied to Cohort 3 donors who had two consecutive negative PCRs. It also applied to those with clearance or with symptom resolution. Only in-frame clones appear in the TCRdb table, and some are missing; sequencing was by immunoSEQ multiplex PCR. This sample has 200,000 to 250,000 clones; 70% to 85% occur once, and the top ten carry around 1.8%. This clonotype originated in a man in his sixties who had recovered from COVID-19. The specimen sequenced was PBMCs or T cells enriched from blood (not recorded which). The J gene is TRBJ2-1, the V gene TRBV5-1; D unclear. CDR3 residues: CASSLPSSYNEQFF. The CDR3 nucleotides read TGCGCCAGCAGCTTACCTAGCTCCTACAATGAGCAGTTCTTC.